Presented here are 15 T cell receptor beta chains from one specimen sequenced in a study of T cells after yellow fever vaccination. TCRdb redid the calling of the 5' RACE reads with MiXCR, one entry per CDR3 protein. The data hold around 70,000 distinct CDR3 sequences, with approximately 7% observed a single time. Here the sequenced sample was CD8+ T cells sorted from PBMCs, taken less than 6 days after the first yellow fever vaccination. All receptors derive from a man younger than 30 who received the YFV17D yellow fever vaccine.

This chain uses TRBV24-1 with TRBJ2-1, with 8 bases aligning to TRBD1. The germline V gene encodes CDR1 KGHDR and CDR2 SFDVKD. This CDR3 spans 19 amino acids. V shed 3 bases, J shed 7 bases, and the junction held 19 bases outside the gene matches. The CDR3 DNA follows: TGTGCCACCAGTGATCACGAAACCCCGGCCAGGGGGCATAGTAATGAGCAGTTCTTC. This encodes CATSDHETPARGHSNEQFF.

The table lists this clonotype with a few counts. The rearrangement links TRBV7-9 to TRBJ2-7; the D is unclear. This CDR3 is built from 14 residues. Looked up from germline, CDR1 is SEHNR and CDR2 is FQNEAQ (reference sequence). V lost 5 bases and J 2 bases, leaving 13 bases between the germline ends. CDR3 nucleotides: TGTGCCAGCAGCCCGGCCGAAAACCCCTACGAGCAGTACTTC. It specifies CASSPAENPYEQYF.

This clonotype showed up many times. The V gene is TRBV4-1, the J gene TRBJ1-6, with D maybe TRBD1 (5 bases). Trimming took 4 bases from V and 9 from J, leaving 19 bases between them. Germline V gene lookup returns CDR1 MGHRA and CDR2 YSYEKL. The CDR3 spans 16 residues. The CDR3 region is CASSLIGGRGRSPLHF. CDR3 coding DNA: TGCGCCAGCAGCCTAATCGGGGGGAGGGGACGTTCACCCCTCCACTTT.

The chain employs TRBV4-2 and TRBJ2-2; 9 nucleotides align to TRBD2. V dropped 2 bases and J dropped 4; count of bases not matched to a gene: 5. The CDR3 sequence is 16 residues long. Germline CDR1 LGHNA, CDR2 YNFKEQ. The CDR3 reads CASSQRGGASTGELFF. In DNA form, the CDR3 reads TGTGCCAGCAGCCAACGCGGGGGGGCCTCCACCGGGGAGCTGTTTTTT.

The chain carries TRBV7-9 and TRBJ2-7; possible D gene TRBD2, 5 bases. V was pared by 5 bases and J by 0 bases, with 14 bases between. Per germline, CDR1 SEHNR and CDR2 FQNEAQ (reference sequence). The CDR3 is made up of 15 amino acids. The CDR3 here is CASSDEGLSSYEQYV. CDR3 nucleotide sequence: TGTGCCAGCAGCGACGAGGGTCTTAGCTCCTACGAGCAGTACGTC.

This clonotype was picked up a small number of times. The chain is built from TRBV20-1 and TRBJ1-5, with D possibly matching TRBD1 (6 bases). Looked up from germline, CDR1 is DFQATT and CDR2 is SNEGSKA (reference sequence). V was trimmed by 5 bases and J by 0 bases, leaving 11 bases between them. The CDR3 totals 14 residues. The chain's CDR3 is CSARDTSSNQPQHF. CDR3 coding DNA: TGCAGTGCTCGGGACACTTCTAGCAATCAGCCCCAGCATTTT.

This clonotype was picked up a small number of times. J is TRBJ2-3 and V is TRBV5-6; D is unclear. Germline V lookup: CDR1 SGHDT, CDR2 YYEEEE. Trimming removed 7 bases from V and 5 bases from J, with 8 bases in between. The CDR3 is made up of 11 amino acids. CDR3 region: CASSSGDTQYF. The CDR3 nucleotides read TGTGCCAGCTCTTCGGGAGATACGCAGTATTTT.

By its share, this clonotype is medium-sized. The chain combines TRBV6-1 with TRBJ1-2; a possible D gene is TRBD1 (6 bases). Germline CDR1 MNHNS, CDR2 SASEGT. The CDR3 runs 12 residues. The V end was cut by 6 bases, the J end by 6 bases, with 11 bases between. The CDR3 DNA is TGTGCCAGCAGAGAGGGGGGACATGGCTACACCTTC. Its protein is CASREGGHGYTF.

The CDR3 spells CSVDDRGAKNIQYF. CDR3 coding DNA: TGCAGCGTTGATGACAGGGGAGCCAAAAACATTCAGTACTTC. The chain links TRBV29-1 to TRBJ2-4, with 8 bases fitting TRBD1. The germline V gene encodes CDR1 SQVTM and CDR2 ANQGSEA. The CDR3 has 14 residues. Trimming took 3 bases from V and 0 from J; bases not matched to a gene: 1.

In its sample, this clonotype was seen a few times. This chain uses TRBV19 with TRBJ1-2; D is possibly TRBD1 (5 bases). CDR3 length equals 13 residues. Looked up from germline, CDR1 is LNHDA and CDR2 is SQIVND (reference sequence). V was shortened by 3 bases and J by 2 bases, with 7 bases between the two germline ends. The chain's CDR3 is CASSMAGNYGYTF. Here the CDR3 DNA reads TGTGCCAGTAGTATGGCAGGGAACTATGGCTACACCTTC.

This clonotype was seen more than once but under ten times. The chain recombines TRBV4-3 with TRBJ1-4; D possibly corresponds to TRBD1 (6 bases). Trimming shortened V by 1 base and J by 5 bases, and 8 bases separated the two germline ends. The CDR3 has 14 amino acids. From germline, CDR1 is LGHNA and CDR2 YSLEER. CDR3: CASSQGGTNEKLFF. The CDR3 DNA follows: TGCGCCAGCAGCCAAGGGGGGACAAATGAAAAACTGTTTTTT.

The chain couples TRBV18 to TRBJ1-1; no reliable D call. Germline V lookup: CDR1 KGHSH, CDR2 LQKENI. The CDR3 covers 12 residues. Trimming left V 3 bases short and J 3 bases short, with 5 bases between. CDR3 DNA: TGTGCCAGCTCACCGAGCCACACTGAAGCTTTCTTT. Translating it yields CASSPSHTEAFF.

This clonotype was seen at least ten times. V usage is TRBV12-5 and J usage is TRBJ2-7; tentative D call: TRBD2 (5 bases). Between the trimmed V and J ends, which lost 2 bases and 2 bases, there was a span of 10 bases. Germline V gives CDR1 LGHNT, CDR2 FRNRAP. This CDR3 comprises 14 residues. This CDR3 is CASGLSGIPYEQYF. CDR3 nucleotide sequence: TGTGCTAGTGGTTTGTCCGGGATCCCCTACGAGCAGTACTTC.

This clonotype has more than one count but fewer than ten. The chain combines TRBV4-1 with TRBJ1-4; D is unresolved. With 5 bases removed from V and 5 bases from J, the gap between germline ends came to 9 bases. Germline V CDR1 and CDR2: MGHRA, YSYEKL. CDR3 size: 13 residues. The CDR3 region is CASSYLNNEKLFF. The CDR3 DNA reads TGCGCCAGCAGCTACCTCAACAATGAAAAACTGTTTTTT.

This clonotype was seen ten or more times. This CDR3 is CASSPWTGGGNTEAFF. The CDR3 DNA follows: TGTGCCAGCAGCCCCTGGACAGGGGGCGGCAACACTGAAGCTTTCTTT. The rearrangement uses TRBV7-9 and TRBJ1-1, with 11 nucleotides matching TRBD1. The CDR3 has 16 amino acids. After removal of 5 bases from V and 2 bases from J, the junction contained 7 bases not matched to a gene. Germline V lookup: CDR1 SEHNR, CDR2 FQNEAQ (reference sequence).